Sequencing of this T cell receptor beta chain was carried out in a study of T cell repertoires in ileal Crohn's disease. Across the study: M6 samples are neoterminal ileum biopsies from postoperative colonoscopy.

Trimming took off 1 base at V and 0 bases at J, with 7 bases between the two ends. CDR3 length: 15 amino acids. Germline V gene lookup returns CDR1 LGHNA and CDR2 YNFKEQ. In the case of this clone: Its antigen is still unknown.

TCRdb's table, derived via immunoSEQ multiplex PCR, lists solely in-frame clones and lacks some. The table includes around 3,200 clones, 65% to 90% detected once. Study-wide results and limits: Compared with non-smokers, active smokers at surgery showed more clonal expansions. Sorted CD8 T cells held more high-frequency clones than CD4. All patients with clonality above 26.8% had endoscopic recurrence.

Time point described: neoterminal ileum biopsy at postoperative endoscopy, about 6 months after surgery. The clonotype comes from an adult with Crohn's disease. This chain uses TRBV4-2 with TRBJ2-1; D possibly corresponds to TRBD2 (6 bases). The sequencing input was ileal tissue. The CDR3 coding sequence is TGTGCCAGCAGCCAAGGACTAGACTCCTACAATGAGCAGTTCTTC. Translation: CASSQGLDSYNEQFF.